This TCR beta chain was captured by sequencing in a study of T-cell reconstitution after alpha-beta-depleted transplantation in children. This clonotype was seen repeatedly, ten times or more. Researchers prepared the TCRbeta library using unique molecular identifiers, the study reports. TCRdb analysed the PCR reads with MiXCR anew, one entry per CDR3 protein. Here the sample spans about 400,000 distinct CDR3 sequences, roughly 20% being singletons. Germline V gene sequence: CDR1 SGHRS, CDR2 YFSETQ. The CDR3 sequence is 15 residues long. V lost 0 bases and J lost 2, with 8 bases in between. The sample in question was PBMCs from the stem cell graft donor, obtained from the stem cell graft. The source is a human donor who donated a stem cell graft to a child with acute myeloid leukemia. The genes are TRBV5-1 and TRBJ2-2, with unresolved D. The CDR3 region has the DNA TGCGCCAGCAGCTTGGAGCAGACTAACACCGGGGAGCTGTTTTTT. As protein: CASSLEQTNTGELFF.